This is a list of T cell receptor beta chains from one sample in a study of T cell repertoires in cytomegalovirus infection. These receptors are not linked to any known antigen. One entry per CDR3 protein, called by TCRdb with MiXCR from the reads. The table has some 940,000 distinct CDR3 sequences, roughly 31% seen once. The specimen comprised cultured CD8+ T cells from PBMCs, sampled from culture after CMV antigen stimulation. The receptors shown here come from a human donor in good health (CMV status not recorded). Some clones in this sample may be carry-over from other donors' samples. The CDR3 runs from the conserved cysteine through the conserved F or W. A D gene is named only where the DNA matches it firmly. Where a row states a size, it is once, few, many or the class of an expanded clone; other rows omit it.

>few|TRBD2|20|TRBV6-5|TRBJ2-2
TGTGCCAGCAGTTACGGTCTCTTCCCTAGCCGGGGGGTGGACACCGGGGAGCTGTTTTTT
CASSYGLFPSRGVDTGELFF
>few|.|15|TRBV5-1|TRBJ2-7
TGCGCCAGCAGCTTGGACGACAGGAGGTACTACGAGCAGTACTTC
CASSLDDRRYYEQYF
>.|.|16|TRBV20-1|TRBJ2-3
TGCAGTGCTAGAGATCCGTTGGGCAGGGTGACAGATACGCAGTATTTT
CSARDPLGRVTDTQYF
>.|.|14|TRBV7-6|TRBJ2-7
TGTGCCAGCAGCTTCATGGGCAGATCCTACGAGCAGTACTTC
CASSFMGRSYEQYF
>.|.|11|TRBV6-1|TRBJ1-1
TGTGCCAGCATCCATGGGACTGAAGCTTTCTTT
CASIHGTEAFF
>.|.|15|TRBV7-9|TRBJ2-3
TGTGCCAGCAGCTTAGTGAGTGGGGGCGTAGATACGCAGTATTTT
CASSLVSGGVDTQYF
>few|.|16|TRBV10-3|TRBJ2-7
TGTGCCATCAGTGGGAACACAGGGTCGAGCTCCTACGAGCAGTACTTC
CAISGNTGSSSYEQYF
>few|.|13|TRBV27|TRBJ1-5
TGTGCCAGCAGTCCAAATCGTTGGCAGCCCCAGCATTTT
CASSPNRWQPQHF
>few|.|14|TRBV7-9|TRBJ2-7
TGTGCCAGCAGCTTAGATTTAGGACTTCTCGAGCAGTACTTC
CASSLDLGLLEQYF
>few|.|14|TRBV25-1|TRBJ2-6
TGTGCCAGCAGCGAGGGGGTAGGGGCCAACGTCCTGACTTTC
CASSEGVGANVLTF
>few|.|15|TRBV27|TRBJ1-2
TGTGCCAGCAGTTTATCGTCTGGAACAGTTTATGGCTACACCTTC
CASSLSSGTVYGYTF
>.|.|14|TRBV2|TRBJ1-1
TGTGCCAGCAGTGAATGTCCCTGGGACACTGAAGCTTTCTTT
CASSECPWDTEAFF
>few|.|14|TRBV2|TRBJ1-1
TGTGCCAGCAGTGACCCCGGAGTGAACACTGAAGCTTTCTTT
CASSDPGVNTEAFF
>few|.|16|TRBV19|TRBJ1-1
TGTGCCAGTAGTATTCTCGTCCGGGCCTTGAACACTGAAGCTTTCTTT
CASSILVRALNTEAFF
>.|.|15|TRBV27|TRBJ2-2
TGTGCCAGCAGTTTTAGGTCAGGGAACCCCGGGGAGCTGTTTTTT
CASSFRSGNPGELFF
>.|TRBD2|15|TRBV7-6|TRBJ2-5
TGTGCCAGCAGCTTTTACGGGGGGGACCAAGAGACCCAGTACTTC
CASSFYGGDQETQYF
>.|.|13|TRBV6-5|TRBJ1-2
TGTGCCAGCAGTTACTCCACAGGGCACGGCTACACCTTC
CASSYSTGHGYTF
>few|TRBD2|15|TRBV6-1|TRBJ2-5
TGTGCCAGCAGTGAAGAAGGTAGCGGGGGAGAGACCCAGTACTTC
CASSEEGSGGETQYF
>.|.|15|TRBV4-1|TRBJ1-4
TGCGCCAGCAGCCCAAAACAGGGACCGAATGAAAAACTGTTTTTT
CASSPKQGPNEKLFF
>many|.|15|TRBV27|TRBJ2-1
TGTGCCAGCAGTTTGACGGGTGGACCCTACAATGAGCAGTTCTTC
CASSLTGGPYNEQFF
>.|TRBD2|13|TRBV7-8|TRBJ2-5
TGTGCCAGCAAGAACGGGGGGGAGGTGACCCAGTACTTC
CASKNGGEVTQYF
>.|.|17|TRBV6-2/TRBV6-3|TRBJ2-1
TGTGCCAGCAGTTACCCCCCCCAGTCGTCTCCCTACAATGAGCAGTTCTTC
CASSYPPQSSPYNEQFF
>.|.|14|TRBV27|TRBJ2-1
TGTGCCAGCAGTTTATTGCGCAGGGCCAATGAGCAGTTCTTC
CASSLLRRANEQFF
>once|.|18|TRBV7-6|TRBJ2-5
TGTGCCAACAGCTTACTTGAAGGGGTCGGGGAGTACCAAGAGACCCAGTACTTC
CANSLLEGVGEYQETQYF
>few|.|14|TRBV12-3/TRBV12-4|TRBJ2-1
TGTGCCAGCAGTTTTCCGGGACCCGGGGGTGAGCAGTTCTTC
CASSFPGPGGEQFF
>.|.|14|TRBV6-2/TRBV6-3|TRBJ2-5
TGTGCCAGCAGTTACGGGGGATCCCAAGAGACCCAGTACTTC
CASSYGGSQETQYF
>.|.|16|TRBV5-6|TRBJ2-3
TGTGCCAGCAGCTCTCCTGGGTGGAAAAGCACAGATACGCAGTATTTT
CASSSPGWKSTDTQYF